This TCR beta chain was sequenced for a study of CD8 T cells in Susac syndrome. This clonotype was detected only once. Germline V gives CDR1 SGHRS, CDR2 YFSETQ. This CDR3 is built from 16 residues. J was trimmed by 4 bases and V by 2 bases; bases with no gene match: 8. A quantity of roughly 0.5 to 1 ug RNA underwent reverse transcription using random hexamers. Multiplex PCR with immunoSEQ amplified the TCR beta CDR3 across 54 Vbeta and 13 Jbeta. TCRdb processed the immunoSEQ multiplex PCR reads anew with MiXCR; each CDR3 protein has one entry. The sample records around 170,000 distinct CDR3 sequences, approximately 94% being singletons.

This receptor was obtained from a human donor with Susac syndrome. Input material: CD4+ T cells from PBMCs. This sequence joins TRBV5-1 and TRBJ2-7, with 11 nucleotides matching TRBD1. This chain's CDR3 is CASSFLAGTGGYEQYF. CDR3 DNA: TGCGCCAGCAGCTTCTTGGCAGGGACAGGGGGTTACGAGCAGTACTTC.